This entry lists 27 T cell receptor beta chains sequenced from one sample in a study of T cells in Graves' hyperthyroidism and ophthalmopathy. Amplified TCR beta CDR3 regions came from RNA transcripts. RT-PCR in the first round (using the HTBI primer set) targeted the TCR CDR3. TCRdb called the multiplex PCR reads again in MiXCR, with one record for every CDR3 protein. The sample yields hundreds of thousands of distinct CDR3 sequences, approximately 19% seen once. The sequenced sample consisted of blood. The receptors come from a woman between 50 and 59 years old with Graves' hyperthyroidism that later progressed to Graves' ophthalmopathy.

The J gene is TRBJ2-1, the V gene TRBV4-1; TRBD1 agrees at 8 bases. The CDR3 loop spans 16 amino acids. Germline V gene data show CDR1 as MGHRA and CDR2 as YSYEKL. Unmatched junction bases numbered 6, after V lost 5 bases and J lost 0 bases. The CDR3 here is CASSVADRGSYNEQFF. For the CDR3, the DNA is TGCGCCAGCAGCGTAGCCGACAGGGGCTCCTACAATGAGCAGTTCTTC.

This clonotype showed up many times. The chain combines TRBV6-2 or TRBV6-3 with TRBJ1-5; a weak D match, TRBD1 (6 bases). CDR3 size: 16 residues. The V end was cut by 6 bases, the J end by 3 bases, with 18 bases between. Germline V gives CDR1 MNHEY, CDR2 SVGEGT. CDR3 DNA sequence: TGTGCCAGCAGCCCTATCAGGGGATGGGACAATCAGCCCCAGCATTTT. It yields the protein CASSPIRGWDNQPQHF.

This clonotype was recorded many times. The chain has TRBV3-1 and TRBJ1-2; no clear D gene. Germline CDR1 is LGHDT and CDR2 is YNNKEL (reference sequence). This CDR3 spans 18 amino acids. The V and J ends lost 0 bases and 7 bases respectively, with 24 bases between them. The CDR3 DNA sequence: TGTGCCAGCAGCCAAGATTCGACCCCGCTAACAGCAATTTTTGGCTACACCTTC. Its translation is CASSQDSTPLTAIFGYTF.

The table lists this clonotype with a few counts. The chain combines TRBV27 with TRBJ2-3; 9 bases line up with TRBD1. V lost 2 bases, J lost 5 bases, and 5 bases stayed unmatched. Germline CDR1 and CDR2: MNHEY and SMNVEV (reference sequence). The CDR3 extends over 15 amino acids. The CDR3 protein is CASSLGQGLGDTQYF. In DNA, the CDR3 is TGTGCCAGCAGTTTAGGACAGGGGTTGGGAGATACGCAGTATTTT.

V gene TRBV6-1 combines with J gene TRBJ2-1; 7 bases agree with TRBD1. The V gene end was trimmed by 7 bases and the J gene end by 6 bases; junction bases not matched to a gene: 6. Germline values: CDR1 MNHNS, CDR2 SASEGT. The CDR3 has 13 residues. CDR3 residues: CASILAGGNEQFF. CDR3 coding DNA: TGTGCCAGCATTCTGGCAGGGGGCAATGAGCAGTTCTTC.

There are many counts of this clonotype. The gene calls are TRBV2 and TRBJ2-3; 9 bases fit TRBD2. V dropped 6 bases and J dropped 4; count of bases not matched to a gene: 8. CDR1 and CDR2 from the germline V gene are SNHLY and FYNNEI. The length of the CDR3 is 15 residues. CDR3 coding DNA: TGTGCCAGCAGCGAGGCTAGCGGGGTAGCAGATACGCAGTATTTT. It translates to CASSEASGVADTQYF.

The rearrangement joins TRBV29-1 to TRBJ1-4; TRBD1 matches 8 bases. Germline V gene lookup returns CDR1 SQVTM and CDR2 ANQGSEA. The junction had 4 bases not matched to a gene; V was cut back by 4 bases and J by 0 bases. The CDR3 contains 15 residues. In DNA, the CDR3 is TGCAGCGTTGGCACAGGGGGGGCAACTAATGAAAAACTGTTTTTT. This gives the protein CSVGTGGATNEKLFF.

Only a few counts were recorded for this clonotype. V gene TRBV12-5 combines with J gene TRBJ1-2; D is perhaps TRBD1 (5 bases). This CDR3 region has 13 residues. Germline V gene data show CDR1 as LGHNT and CDR2 as FRNRAP. The V end lost 5 bases, the J end lost 3 bases, and 10 bases lay between the germline ends. This CDR3 is CASGTGTDYGYTF. CDR3 nucleotide sequence: TGTGCTAGTGGTACCGGGACGGACTATGGCTACACCTTC.

This chain uses TRBV10-3 with TRBJ2-2; TRBD1 matches 12 bases. V shed 6 bases and J 5 bases; nucleotides not matched to a gene: 1. The CDR3 has 14 amino acids. Germline loops: CDR1 ENHRY, CDR2 SYGVKD. CDR3 amino acids: CAIRGQGATGELFF. The CDR3 nucleotides are TGTGCCATCAGGGGACAGGGGGCGACCGGGGAGCTGTTTTTT.

This clonotype appeared a single time. This may be a read error: a much more frequent sequence differs by one nucleotide. The CDR3 spells CASSKAGGSSYEQYF. The CDR3 nucleotides are TGTGCCAGCAGCAAGGCAGGGGGAAGCTCCTACGAGCAGTACTTC. The genes are TRBV27 and TRBJ2-7; TRBD1 matches 7 bases. The CDR3 length is 15 residues. Germline values: CDR1 MNHEY, CDR2 SMNVEV (reference sequence). V was clipped by 6 bases and J by 0 bases; unmatched bases: 8.

The rearrangement uses TRBV7-2 and TRBJ1-1; D is possibly TRBD1 (5 bases). This CDR3 region has 14 residues. The germline V gene has CDR1 SGHTA and CDR2 FQGNSA. Trimming took 7 bases from V and 1 from J, leaving 13 bases between them. Here the CDR3 reads CASTLRGRNTEAFF. The CDR3 bases are TGTGCCAGCACCCTCCGGGGGAGGAACACTGAAGCTTTCTTT.

In its sample, this clonotype was seen a few times. The V and J genes are TRBV27 and TRBJ2-7, with D possibly being TRBD1 or TRBD2 (5 bases each). V lost 6 bases and J lost 1, with 13 bases in between. The CDR3 extends over 14 amino acids. CDR1 and CDR2 from the germline V gene are MNHEY and SMNVEV (reference sequence). CDR3 region: CASSHGTPSYEQYF. CDR3 in DNA: TGTGCCAGCAGCCATGGGACGCCGTCCTACGAGCAGTACTTC.

The rearrangement uses TRBV19 and TRBJ1-2; TRBD1 agrees at 7 bases. The germline V gene has CDR1 LNHDA and CDR2 SQIVND (reference sequence). V lost 2 bases to trimming and J lost 2 bases; unmatched junction nucleotides: 8. This CDR3 has 16 residues. CDR3 DNA: TGTGCCAGTAGTATACGGAGCGGGGACAGAAACTATGGCTACACCTTC. Its translation: CASSIRSGDRNYGYTF.

This clonotype showed up many times. The chain combines TRBV30 with TRBJ1-4; D is uncertain. Trimming left V 4 bases short and J 8 bases short, with 8 bases between. Germline-derived CDR1 and CDR2 are GTSNPN and SVGIG (reference sequence). The CDR3 consists of 11 residues. CDR3 loop: CAWTGGEKLFF. The CDR3 nucleotides read TGTGCCTGGACCGGTGGAGAAAAACTGTTTTTT.

The gene calls are TRBV27 and TRBJ1-2, with 10 positions matching TRBD1. After removal of 5 bases from V and 4 bases from J, the junction contained 7 bases not matched to a gene. The CDR3 is 15 amino acids. Germline loops: CDR1 MNHEY, CDR2 SMNVEV (reference sequence). The CDR3 loop reads CASSPPGQGTYGYTF. The CDR3 DNA is TGTGCCAGCAGTCCCCCGGGACAGGGGACCTATGGCTACACCTTC.

This clonotype was recorded at least ten times. This chain uses TRBV20-1 with TRBJ2-7, with D perhaps being TRBD1 or TRBD2 (5 bases each). Per the germline V gene, CDR1 is DFQATT and CDR2 is SNEGSKA (reference sequence). The CDR3 spans 13 residues. The ends were cut back, 4 bases at V and 3 bases at J, with 13 bases in the middle. The CDR3 spells CSATGTALYEQYF. The CDR3 DNA is TGCAGTGCTACAGGGACCGCGCTCTACGAGCAGTACTTC.

The gene calls are TRBV4-1 and TRBJ1-3, with TRBD1 identical over 9 bases. The CDR3 loop spans 19 amino acids. Germline V gene data show CDR1 as MGHRA and CDR2 as YSYEKL. Losses at the gene ends were 0 bases for V and 0 bases for J; bases not matched to a gene: 9. The CDR3 DNA is TGCGCCAGCAGCCAAGATCCCGGACAGGGGACCTCCTCTGGAAACACCATATATTTT. This sequence encodes CASSQDPGQGTSSGNTIYF.

This clonotype occurred many times. The chain joins TRBV7-9 to TRBJ2-5, with 8 bases identical to TRBD1. The CDR3 is made up of 11 amino acids. The V segment lost 5 bases and the J segment 13 bases; nucleotides outside the gene matches: 6. Germline lookup yields CDR1 SEHNR and CDR2 FQNEAQ (reference sequence). CDR3: CASSLGQGLYF. The DNA of the CDR3 is TGTGCCAGCAGCCTAGGACAGGGCTTGTACTTC.

The V call is TRBV3-1, the J call TRBJ2-2, with D perhaps TRBD1 (5 bases). Trimming took 1 base from V and 3 from J, leaving 12 bases between them. The V gene's germline CDR1 is LGHDT and CDR2 YNNKEL (reference sequence). This CDR3 has 16 residues. CDR3 protein: CASSQVWGNHTGELFF. The CDR3 coding sequence is TGTGCCAGCAGCCAAGTTTGGGGCAACCACACCGGGGAGCTGTTTTTT.

This clonotype was seen only a few times. The chain links TRBV10-2 to TRBJ1-2; TRBD1 aligns across 9 bases. The ends lost 6 bases at V and 2 bases at J; junction bases unmatched: 4. The CDR3 is made up of 14 amino acids. Germline assignment: CDR1 WSHSY and CDR2 SAAADI. CDR3 sequence: CASRDRGENYGYTF. CDR3 DNA sequence: TGCGCCAGCAGGGACAGGGGCGAAAACTATGGCTACACCTTC.

Concerning this clonotype itself: This could be a read error, since a much larger clone is one nucleotide away. The chain uses TRBV3-1 and TRBJ1-6; D remains ambiguous. Between the trimmed V and J ends, which lost 4 bases and 6 bases, there was a span of 19 bases. Germline V gives CDR1 LGHDT, CDR2 YNNKEL (reference sequence). The CDR3 length is 17 residues. CDR3 amino acids: CASSRESQLISNSPLHF. The DNA of the CDR3 is TGTGCCAGCAGCCGAGAGAGCCAGTTGATTAGTAATTCACCCCTCCACTTT. Complete variable domain (other parts from reference TRBV3-1 and TRBJ1-6): DTAVSQTPKYLVTQMGNDKSIKCEQNLGHDTMYWYKQDSKKFLKIMFSYNNKELIINETVPNRFSPKSPDKAHLNLHINSLELGDSAVYFCASSRESQLISNSPLHFGNGTRLTVT.

V and J are TRBV18 and TRBJ1-6; D unclear. This CDR3 has 16 amino acids. Germline CDR1 is KGHSH and CDR2 is LQKENI. V was pared by 3 bases and J by 6 bases, with 15 bases between. CDR3 coding DNA: TGTGCCAGCTCACCTAAGAGGGAAGTTTTTAATTCACCCCTCCACTTT. As protein: CASSPKREVFNSPLHF.

This clonotype was recorded many times. The genes are TRBV20-1 and TRBJ2-5, with TRBD2 matching 10 bases. The germline CDR1 and CDR2 sequences are DFQATT and SNEGSKA (reference sequence). Unmatched junction bases numbered 4, after V lost 0 bases and J lost 0 bases. This CDR3 contains 16 residues. CDR3 sequence: CSARDSSGGYQETQYF. As DNA, the CDR3 is TGCAGTGCTAGAGATTCTAGCGGGGGATACCAAGAGACCCAGTACTTC.

This clonotype was detected only a few times. The chain uses TRBV12-3 or TRBV12-4 and TRBJ2-1; possible D gene TRBD1, 5 bases. Trimming removed 5 bases from V and 4 bases from J, with 18 bases in between. This CDR3 comprises 16 residues. The CDR3 protein is CASSNKLTVGYNEQFF. In DNA, the CDR3 is TGTGCCAGCAGTAACAAATTGACAGTTGGGTACAATGAGCAGTTCTTC.

The rearrangement uses TRBV9 and TRBJ2-7; D gene unclear. Trimming cost V 0 bases and J 0 bases, with 10 bases left between them. The CDR3 has 15 amino acids. CDR1 and CDR2 (germline): SGDLS, YYNGEE. The CDR3 sequence: CASSVGAGNSYEQYF. In DNA form, the CDR3 reads TGTGCCAGCAGCGTAGGGGCCGGTAACTCCTACGAGCAGTACTTC.

In its sample, this clonotype was seen a few times. The chain employs TRBV6-2 or TRBV6-3 and TRBJ2-1; 12 bases line up with TRBD2. Per the germline V gene, CDR1 is MNHEY and CDR2 is SVGEGT. The V and J ends lost 2 bases and 4 bases, in that order; junction bases with no gene match: 6. This CDR3 spans 17 amino acids. The CDR3 DNA sequence: TGTGCCAGCAGTTACAACGGACTAGCGGGAAAATACAATGAGCAGTTCTTC. Protein sequence: CASSYNGLAGKYNEQFF.

The chain combines TRBV19 with TRBJ1-6, with 9 positions matching TRBD1. V was clipped by 5 bases and J by 10 bases; unmatched bases: 9. CDR1 and CDR2 from the germline V gene are LNHDA and SQIVND (reference sequence). This CDR3 comprises 15 residues. The CDR3 DNA reads TGTGCCAGTAGTGGGTCGGACAGGGGCGCGTCACCCCTCCACTTT. Translation: CASSGSDRGASPLHF.